The 27 T cell receptor beta chains below come from one sample, sequenced in a study of OX40 agonist ivuxolimab in advanced cancers. The table came from immunoSEQ multiplex PCR; TCRdb's copy has only in-frame clones and leaves some out. The sample carries about 62,000 clones, about 81% recorded once. The source material was CD4+ or CD8+ T cells sorted from blood, sampled in a trial of the OX40 agonist ivuxolimab. The receptors were sampled from an adult with an advanced solid tumor such as melanoma, head and neck, liver or kidney cancer.

The V gene is TRBV4-1, the J gene TRBJ2-4; possible D gene TRBD1, 7 bases. Germline assignment: CDR1 MGHRA and CDR2 YSYEKL. CDR3 length: 18 amino acids. V lost 1 base and J 3 bases, leaving 19 bases between the germline ends. In DNA form, the CDR3 reads TGCGCCAGCAGCCAAGGAAGGGTGGAGGGGGCCCGCAAAAACATTCAGTACTTC. Its protein product is CASSQGRVEGARKNIQYF.

The chain carries TRBV20-1 and TRBJ1-1, with unresolved D. The germline V gene encodes CDR1 DFQATT and CDR2 SNEGSKA (reference sequence). Deletions cut 4 bases from V and 7 bases from J, with 7 bases between. This CDR3 has 10 residues. CDR3 sequence reads: CSANLIEAFF. CDR3 in DNA: TGCAGTGCTAATCTGATTGAAGCTTTCTTT.

The chain links TRBV6-1 to TRBJ2-3; no definite D call. The CDR3 has 11 residues. Germline assignment: CDR1 MNHNS and CDR2 SASEGT. With 7 bases removed from V and 7 bases from J, the gap between germline ends came to 9 bases. The CDR3 is CASTESYTQYF. As DNA, the CDR3 is TGTGCCAGCACGGAGAGTTATACGCAGTATTTT.

This clone was seen a few times. V usage is TRBV10-3 and J usage is TRBJ1-6; 7 bases line up with TRBD1. J was trimmed by 7 bases and V by 10 bases; bases with no gene match: 4. The CDR3 extends over 12 amino acids. Germline assignment: CDR1 ENHRY and CDR2 SYGVKD. The CDR3 nucleotides read TGTGCCACACAGGGGCCCAATTCACCCCTCCACTTT. This sequence encodes CATQGPNSPLHF.

The chain couples TRBV5-4 to TRBJ1-6; D remains ambiguous. Trimming left V 0 bases short and J 0 bases short, with 10 bases between. The length of the CDR3 is 17 residues. Germline CDR1 is SGHNT and CDR2 is YYREEE (reference sequence). CDR3 bases: TGTGCCAGCAGCTTGGCTGCAGCGAGCTCCTATAATTCACCCCTCCACTTT. It yields the protein CASSLAAASSYNSPLHF.

This clone occurred once. The chain uses TRBV7-2 and TRBJ2-5, with D possibly matching TRBD2 (7 bases). Germline CDR1 SGHTA, CDR2 FQGNSA. The CDR3 runs to 16 residues. The V end lost 2 bases, the J end lost 10 bases, and 23 bases lay between the germline ends. CDR3 coding DNA: TGTGCCAGCAGCTTAAAGCCGGGGGGCTCCGGGAGCGGCCAGTACTTC. Its protein product is CASSLKPGGSGSGQYF.

The V and J genes are TRBV15 and TRBJ1-6; D gene unclear. This CDR3 is 14 amino acids long. CDR1 and CDR2 from the germline V gene are LNHNV and YYDKDF (reference sequence). V lost 0 bases and J 10 bases, leaving 10 bases between the germline ends. The CDR3 region is CATSRETGGSPLHF. The CDR3 nucleotides are TGTGCCACCAGCAGAGAAACCGGCGGGTCACCCCTCCACTTT.

This clone appeared a few times. The chain uses TRBV19 and TRBJ1-2, with D unresolved. The CDR3 loop spans 12 amino acids. Trimming pared 5 bases from V and 8 bases from J, leaving 12 bases between. Germline CDR1 reads LNHDA; CDR2 reads SQIVND (reference sequence). CDR3 sequence reads: CASSLDKWGYTF. CDR3 bases: TGTGCCAGTAGTCTTGACAAGTGGGGCTACACCTTC.

This clone was picked up a small number of times. The chain has TRBV5-6 and TRBJ2-2; 9 nucleotides agree with TRBD2. Germline CDR1 and CDR2: SGHDT and YYEEEE. CDR3 length equals 16 residues. V lost 5 bases to trimming and J lost 6 bases; unmatched junction nucleotides: 11. The CDR3 loop is CASRKGGGAGAGELFF. The CDR3, as DNA: TGTGCCAGCAGGAAAGGCGGGGGGGCCGGGGCCGGGGAGCTGTTTTTT.

The chain joins TRBV4-3 to TRBJ2-7; D is unclear. Per the germline V gene, CDR1 is LGHNA and CDR2 is YSLEER. CDR3 size: 15 residues. V dropped 0 bases and J dropped 2 bases, with 11 bases sitting between them. CDR3: CASSQDPNAAYEQYF. CDR3 DNA sequence: TGCGCCAGCAGCCAAGATCCAAATGCAGCCTACGAGCAGTACTTC.

This clone is a singleton in its sample. The junction departs from the called germline gene at one end, perhaps through a read error. The V call is TRBV7-7, the J call TRBJ2-7; 7 bases are a match to TRBD1. The germline V gene has CDR1 SSHAT and CDR2 FNYEAQ (reference sequence). The CDR3 runs to 13 residues. As DNA, the CDR3 is TGTGCTAGCAGCCCCGACAGGGTTGGCGAGCAGTACTTC. It yields the protein CASSPDRVGEQYF.

The chain recombines TRBV7-2 with TRBJ1-3; D unclear. CDR3 length: 15 amino acids. The germline V gene has CDR1 SGHTA and CDR2 FQGNSA. V lost 6 bases and J 2 bases, leaving 14 bases between the germline ends. The CDR3 is CASSLGGNTGNTIYF. The CDR3 nucleotides are TGTGCCAGCAGTCTGGGAGGGAACACTGGAAACACCATATATTTT. The variable domain in full, with the rest retrieved from reference TRBV7-2 and TRBJ1-3, is GAGVSQSPSNKVTEKGKDVELRCDPISGHTALYWYRQSLGQGLEFLIYFQGNSAPDKSGLPSDRFSAERTGGSVSTLTIQRTQQEDSAVYLCASSLGGNTGNTIYFGEGSWLTVV.

The chain joins TRBV9 to TRBJ2-6; D not resolved. V was clipped by 4 bases and J by 0 bases, with 8 bases between them. The CDR3 is 15 amino acids. CDR1 is SGDLS, CDR2 YYNGEE, per germline. The CDR3 DNA follows: TGTGCCAGCAGCCCCCGGCACTCTGGGGCCAACGTCCTGACTTTC. Its translation is CASSPRHSGANVLTF.

The genes are TRBV7-2 and TRBJ1-1, with D unclear. V was clipped by 5 bases and J by 5 bases, with 15 bases between them. Germline-derived CDR1 and CDR2 are SGHTA and FQGNSA. CDR3 length: 14 residues. This chain's CDR3 is CASSLQFDRTEAFF. In DNA, the CDR3 is TGTGCCAGCAGCCTACAGTTCGATCGAACTGAAGCTTTCTTT.

The chain has TRBV7-9 and TRBJ1-2; maybe TRBD1 (6 bases). Per the germline V gene, CDR1 is SEHNR and CDR2 is FQNEAQ (reference sequence). Trimming took off 5 bases at V and 6 bases at J, with 19 bases between the two ends. The length of the CDR3 is 15 residues. The chain's CDR3 is CASSATGAKLHGYTF. The CDR3 DNA reads as TGTGCCAGCAGCGCCACGGGGGCGAAGTTGCATGGCTACACCTTC.

The rearrangement links TRBV7-6 to TRBJ1-1; 7 bases map to TRBD1. The CDR3 is made up of 15 amino acids. CDR1 is SGHVS, CDR2 FNYEAQ, per germline. V lost 1 base and J lost 5; bases outside the gene matches: 7. CDR3: CASSLVGAGGTEAFF. The DNA for the CDR3 is TGTGCCAGCAGCTTAGTTGGGGCAGGGGGAACTGAAGCTTTCTTT.

This sequence joins TRBV30 and TRBJ1-1, with 9 bases lining up with TRBD1. The CDR3 contains 12 residues. Germline lookup yields CDR1 GTSNPN and CDR2 SVGIG (reference sequence). The DNA for the CDR3 is TGTGCTTTAAGGGACAGGGCGACTGAAGCTTTCTTT. This sequence encodes CALRDRATEAFF.

The V and J genes are TRBV6-5 and TRBJ2-7; perhaps TRBD2 as D (7 bases). CDR1 and CDR2 from the germline V gene are MNHEY and SVGAGI. V was pared by 11 bases and J by 2 bases, with 16 bases between. The CDR3 sequence is 13 residues long. The DNA for the CDR3 is TGTGCCTCTAGAGGGGGGGTTCCCTACGAGCAGTACTTC. Encoded protein: CASRGGVPYEQYF.

This rearrangement joins TRBV5-6 to TRBJ1-5, with D unresolved. The CDR3 has 14 residues. Germline V gene data show CDR1 as SGHDT and CDR2 as YYEEEE. Deletions cut 1 base from V and 6 bases from J, with 11 bases between. CDR3 sequence reads: CASSLKSSGQPQHF. The CDR3 DNA reads TGTGCCAGCAGCTTGAAATCCTCCGGTCAGCCCCAGCATTTT.

Here the CDR3 reads CASSVGGRGGTNTGELFF. CDR3 in DNA: TGTGCCAGCAGCGTAGGAGGGCGGGGAGGGACGAACACCGGGGAGCTGTTTTTT. The V and J genes are TRBV9 and TRBJ2-2; 7 bases match TRBD2. CDR1 is SGDLS and CDR2 is YYNGEE in the germline V gene. J lost 0 bases, V lost 0 bases, and 8 bases had no gene match. The CDR3 sequence is 18 residues long.

The chain joins TRBV11-2 to TRBJ1-2; tentatively, D is TRBD1 (6 bases). CDR3 length equals 13 residues. Germline-derived CDR1 and CDR2 are SGHAT and FQNNGV. Trimming removed 5 bases from V and 8 bases from J, with 15 bases in between. The CDR3 sequence is CASSQQGPIGYTF. CDR3 coding DNA: TGTGCCAGCAGCCAACAGGGACCCATCGGCTACACCTTC. Variable domain in full (rest from reference TRBV11-2 and TRBJ1-2): EAGVAQSPRYKIIEKRQSVAFWCNPISGHATLYWYQQILGQGPKLLIQFQNNGVVDDSQLPKDRFSAERLKGVDSTLKIQPAKLEDSAVYLCASSQQGPIGYTFGSGTRLTVV.

This clone was picked up a small number of times. V is TRBV10-2 and J is TRBJ2-5; 9 nucleotides agree with TRBD1. Looked up from germline, CDR1 is WSHSY and CDR2 is SAAADI. V lost 5 bases and J lost 4; bases outside the gene matches: 8. The CDR3 has 15 amino acids. CDR3 loop: CASSFWTGASETQYF. The CDR3 DNA is TGCGCCAGCAGTTTTTGGACAGGGGCTTCAGAGACCCAGTACTTC.

This clone occurred a few times. V gene TRBV10-2 combines with J gene TRBJ2-7; D is perhaps TRBD2 (7 bases). V gave up 5 bases and J gave up 1 base, with 15 bases separating them. The CDR3 covers 15 residues. Germline assignment: CDR1 WSHSY and CDR2 SAAADI. CDR3 amino acids: CASSQEKGGSYEQYF. Here the CDR3 DNA reads TGCGCCAGCAGTCAGGAGAAGGGGGGGTCCTACGAGCAGTACTTC.

This rearrangement joins TRBV27 to TRBJ1-2, with TRBD1 identical over 8 bases. The CDR3 runs to 15 residues. CDR1 and CDR2 (germline): MNHEY, SMNVEV (reference sequence). With V trimmed by 6 bases and J by 7 bases, 13 bases remained unmatched. Written as DNA, the CDR3 is TGTGCCAGCAGCCCCGGTGACAGGGGCGAACGTGGCTACACCTTC. It is translated as CASSPGDRGERGYTF.

The chain links TRBV5-4 to TRBJ2-7; TRBD2 is a possible D gene (5 bases). Germline-derived CDR1 and CDR2 are SGHNT and YYREEE (reference sequence). V gave up 10 bases and J gave up 0 bases, with 17 bases separating them. The CDR3 covers 14 residues. The DNA for the CDR3 is TGTGCCGGCGGGTGGGATTCGAGCTCCTACGAGCAGTACTTC. This encodes CAGGWDSSSYEQYF.

This sequence joins TRBV6-1 and TRBJ1-4; TRBD1 might be the D (6 bases). The CDR3 loop spans 14 amino acids. V lost 6 bases and J lost 5, with 13 bases in between. Germline V gene lookup returns CDR1 MNHNS and CDR2 SASEGT. CDR3 in amino acids: CASRDLRGNEKLFF. The CDR3 nucleotides are TGTGCCAGCAGAGACCTCAGGGGAAATGAAAAACTGTTTTTT.

This clone has only one observation. V is TRBV7-2 and J is TRBJ1-1; 8 positions match TRBD1. V was pared by 3 bases and J by 5 bases, with 5 bases of the junction left unmatched. The CDR3 is 14 amino acids. Germline V CDR1 and CDR2: SGHTA, FQGNSA. The CDR3 protein is CASSFVGDRTEAFF. In nucleotides, the CDR3 is TGTGCCAGCAGCTTTGTAGGGGACAGGACTGAAGCTTTCTTT. Using reference TRBV7-2 and TRBJ1-1 for the parts outside the CDR3, the full variable domain is GAGVSQSPSNKVTEKGKDVELRCDPISGHTALYWYRQSLGQGLEFLIYFQGNSAPDKSGLPSDRFSAERTGGSVSTLTIQRTQQEDSAVYLCASSFVGDRTEAFFGQGTRLTVV.